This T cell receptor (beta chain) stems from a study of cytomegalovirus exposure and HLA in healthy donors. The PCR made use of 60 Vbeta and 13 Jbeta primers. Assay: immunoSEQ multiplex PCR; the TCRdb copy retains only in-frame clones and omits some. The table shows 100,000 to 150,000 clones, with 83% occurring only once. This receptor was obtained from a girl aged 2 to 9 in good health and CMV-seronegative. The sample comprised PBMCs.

The DNA for the CDR3 is TGTGCCAGCAGCAAGACAGGTGGAGTGTGGCCCCAGCATTTT. It specifies CASSKTGGVWPQHF. This rearrangement joins TRBV27 to TRBJ1-5, with D possibly being TRBD1 (6 bases). CDR3 length equals 14 residues. The ends were cut back, 6 bases at V and 9 bases at J, with 18 bases in the middle. The germline gives CDR1 MNHEY, CDR2 SMNVEV (reference sequence).